This T cell receptor beta chain was identified during a study of tumor-infiltrating lymphocytes in primary liver carcinoma. Across the whole study: Men as well as women, aged 30 to 69 years, made up the patients.

Germline assignment: CDR1 SGHAT and CDR2 FQDESV (reference sequence). V was shortened by 5 bases and J by 3 bases, with 8 bases between the two germline ends. CDR3 length: 12 amino acids. This clonotype has a handful of counts. Antigen specificity is unknown. In this CDR3 the conserved last residue, phenylalanine or tryptophan, is missing, so a read error is likely. General observations from the study: A significantly higher top-250-clone fraction was recorded for tumors than for blood (p = 0.039).

RNA isolated from unsorted whole blood supplied the blood RNA, with germline DNA also extracted. Reverse transcription of approximately 520 ng total RNA with a constant-region primer produced TCR beta cDNA. Three nested multiplex PCR rounds of slightly modified ARM-PCR generated TCR beta libraries. TRBV1-TRBV30 forward primers and a C-beta reverse primer were used in the first two PCR rounds, which each ran for ten to eleven cycles. One entry per CDR3 protein, called by TCRdb with MiXCR from the multiplex PCR reads. The sample records about 200,000 distinct CDR3 sequences, less than 70% being singletons.

The chain uses TRBV11-1 and TRBJ2-7; perhaps TRBD1 as D (5 bases). Sequences were obtained from peripheral blood. The receptor comes from a woman between 55 and 75 years old with primary liver carcinoma and hepatitis B virus infection. CDR3 DNA: TGTGCCAGCAGCGGGGCCGGCTACGAGCAGTACCTC. Protein: CASSGAGYEQYL.